This entry lists 32 T cell receptor beta chains sequenced from one sample in a study of glioma-infiltrating T cells. Using RNA template, CDR3s of TCR alpha and beta were amplified with iRepertoire arm-PCR. A single record per CDR3 protein comes from TCRdb applying MiXCR to the multiplex PCR reads. The sample records around 390,000 distinct CDR3 sequences, around 38% being singletons. The sample was glioma tissue, nonneoplastic brain tissue, or PBMCs (not recorded which). The receptor source for this set is a human donor with low-grade glioma or glioblastoma, undergoing nonglioma brain surgery, or in good health (not recorded which).

This clonotype was found many times. CDR3 coding DNA: TGCAGTGCTAGGGACATCGCAACCGCCTCCTACGAGCAGTACTTC. It specifies CSARDIATASYEQYF. This chain links TRBV20-1 with TRBJ2-7; TRBD1 might be the D (5 bases). In germline, CDR1 is DFQATT, CDR2 SNEGSKA (reference sequence). Deletions cut 3 bases from V and 0 bases from J, with 15 bases between. The CDR3 has 15 residues.

This clonotype was found once. The rearrangement joins TRBV7-6 to TRBJ2-1; the match to TRBD2 covers 8 bases. The junction had 3 bases not matched to a gene; V was cut back by 3 bases and J by 5 bases. Germline lookup yields CDR1 SGHVS and CDR2 FNYEAQ. The CDR3 length is 14 residues. The CDR3 DNA is TGTGCCAGCAGCTTGACTAGCGCAGACAATGAGCAGTTCTTC. This codes for CASSLTSADNEQFF.

The genes are TRBV19 and TRBJ1-5, with 8 bases that match TRBD1. Germline assignment: CDR1 LNHDA and CDR2 SQIVND (reference sequence). The CDR3 has 16 residues. V was clipped by 2 bases and J by 1 base; unmatched bases: 4. The CDR3 DNA follows: TGTGCCAGTAGTATACAGGACAGGGAAAGCAATCAGCCCCAGCATTTT. The encoded protein is CASSIQDRESNQPQHF.

This clonotype is a singleton in its sample. It may be a read error: a sequence one base away is much more abundant. The V and J genes are TRBV6-5 and TRBJ2-3, with D uncertain. Trimming removed 0 bases at V and 5 bases at J, with 15 bases between. Germline V lookup: CDR1 MNHEY, CDR2 SVGAGI. The CDR3 sequence is 16 residues long. The CDR3 nucleotides read TGTGCCAGCAGTTACTCGGTCGGTTCCGGTGGAGATACGCAGTATTTT. It yields the protein CASSYSVGSGGDTQYF.

On this clonotype: A much bigger clone sits one base away, suggesting this may be a read error. The rearrangement uses TRBV6-2 or TRBV6-3 and TRBJ2-1; 12 nucleotides line up with TRBD2. The germline CDR1 and CDR2 sequences are MNHEY and SVGEGT. The CDR3 totals 15 residues. CDR3 region: CVSSFGLAGPNEQFF. The CDR3 region has the DNA TGTGTCAGCAGTTTTGGACTAGCGGGACCTAATGAGCAGTTCTTC.

This chain joins TRBV6-1 and TRBJ2-4; either TRBD1 or TRBD2 may fit D (5 bases each). Germline V CDR1 and CDR2: MNHNS, SASEGT. This CDR3 has 15 amino acids. Trimming pared 6 bases from V and 0 bases from J, leaving 12 bases between. CDR3 region: CASRDSGLAKNIQYF. Written as DNA, the CDR3 is TGTGCCAGCAGAGACAGCGGTCTAGCCAAAAACATTCAGTACTTC.

The sample holds one count of this clonotype. The gene calls are TRBV4-3 and TRBJ2-7; D ambiguous. Germline V gene sequence: CDR1 LGHNA, CDR2 YSLEER. The length of the CDR3 is 17 residues. The ends were cut back, 1 base at V and 0 bases at J, with 16 bases in the middle. CDR3 loop: CASSQGLGRQSSYEQYF. The CDR3 bases are TGCGCCAGCAGCCAAGGGCTAGGGCGCCAAAGCTCCTACGAGCAGTACTTC.

A note on this clonotype: A much larger clone differs by one base, so this may be a read error. The chain couples TRBV6-5 to TRBJ2-1; D is uncertain. Germline CDR1 MNHEY, CDR2 SVGAGI. V was clipped by 9 bases and J by 7 bases, with 10 bases between them. The length of the CDR3 is 11 residues. The CDR3 is CARSALNEQFF. The CDR3 DNA follows: TGTGCCAGGAGTGCCTTAAATGAGCAGTTCTTC.

The rearrangement links TRBV6-1 to TRBJ2-3; 8 bases map to TRBD2. Germline V gene data show CDR1 as MNHNS and CDR2 as SASEGT. The CDR3 has 12 amino acids. After removal of 6 bases from V and 6 bases from J, the junction contained 2 bases not matched to a gene. Here the CDR3 DNA reads TGTGCCAGCAGCGGGAGGGTGGATACGCAGTATTTT. Translated, it gives CASSGRVDTQYF.

Regarding this clonotype: A read error is possible here, since a much larger clone lies one base away. This chain links TRBV10-3 with TRBJ1-1; perhaps TRBD1 as D (5 bases). The CDR3 runs to 18 residues. The V gene's germline CDR1 is ENHRY and CDR2 SYGVKD. The CDR3 sequence is CAVSESWFRGRMNTEAFF. The CDR3 coding sequence is TGTGCCGTCAGTGAGTCGTGGTTTAGGGGTCGGATGAACACTGAAGCTTTCTTT.

This clonotype has at least ten counts. CDR3 amino acids: CASSKTLAGADTQYF. In DNA, the CDR3 is TGTGCCAGCAGCAAGACCCTAGCGGGGGCAGATACGCAGTATTTT. The rearrangement joins TRBV6-2 or TRBV6-3 to TRBJ2-3; 10 nucleotides line up with TRBD2. The germline CDR1 and CDR2 sequences are MNHEY and SVGEGT. The CDR3 runs to 15 residues. J lost 4 bases, V lost 6 bases, and 7 bases had no gene match.

The chain employs TRBV7-2 and TRBJ2-2; 9 bases are shared with TRBD2. The CDR3 covers 15 residues. CDR1 is SGHTA, CDR2 FQGNSA, per germline. V was clipped by 5 bases and J by 7 bases; unmatched bases: 8. The CDR3: CASSLIAGVFGELFF. The CDR3 nucleotides read TGTGCCAGCAGCCTCATAGCGGGAGTTTTCGGGGAGCTGTTTTTT. Variable domain in full (rest from reference TRBV7-2 and TRBJ2-2): GAGVSQSPSNKVTEKGKDVELRCDPISGHTALYWYRQSLGQGLEFLIYFQGNSAPDKSGLPSDRFSAERTGGSVSTLTIQRTQQEDSAVYLCASSLIAGVFGELFFGEGSRLTVL.

This clonotype was detected a few times. The V and J genes are TRBV5-1 and TRBJ1-1; 9 bases are a match to TRBD1. The CDR3 extends over 14 amino acids. In germline, CDR1 is SGHRS, CDR2 YFSETQ. The trim removed 1 base at V and 6 bases at J, leaving 4 bases unmatched. In DNA form, the CDR3 reads TGCGCCAGCAGCTTGACACAGGGGGCCGCTGAAGCTTTCTTT. Protein sequence: CASSLTQGAAEAFF. The full variable domain, with the rest looked up from reference TRBV5-1 and TRBJ1-1, is KAGVTQTPRYLIKTRGQQVTLSCSPISGHRSVSWYQQTPGQGLQFLFEYFSETQRNKGNFPGRFSGRQFSNSRSEMNVSTLELGDSALYLCASSLTQGAAEAFFGQGTRLTVV.

Remarks on this clonotype: Just one base apart from a much larger clone, this may be a read error. This rearrangement joins TRBV28 to TRBJ2-7; possibly TRBD1 or TRBD2 for D (5 bases each). The CDR3 loop spans 15 amino acids. The V end lost 6 bases, the J end lost 1 base, and 16 bases lay between the germline ends. Per the germline V gene, CDR1 is MDHEN and CDR2 is SYDVKM. CDR3 DNA sequence: TGTGCCAGCAGCATACATGACGGGGCATCCTACGAGCAGTACTTC. It encodes CASSIHDGASYEQYF.

Of note for this clonotype: A much larger clone differs from this one at a single base, so this may be a read error. The CDR3 nucleotides are TGCAGTGTTAGGGCGGGGCTAGCGGGAGACGAGCAGTCCTTC. It is translated as CSVRAGLAGDEQSF. The rearrangement uses TRBV20-1 and TRBJ2-1, with TRBD2 matching 10 bases. Germline CDR1 DFQATT, CDR2 SNEGSKA (reference sequence). There are 14 residues in the CDR3.

Comment on this clonotype: One junction end does not reproduce the germline sequence, and a read error may be involved. The chain has TRBV4-1 and TRBJ2-1; D assignment may be TRBD1 or TRBD2 (5 bases each). CDR1 and CDR2 from the germline V gene are MGHRA and YSYEKL. The CDR3 has 13 residues. The CDR3 protein is CASSQDRGLEQFF. The CDR3 DNA is TGTGCCAGCAGCCAAGATCGGGGCCTAGAGCAGTTCTTC.

In its sample, this clonotype was seen once. Being one base from a much bigger clone, this may be a read error. The CDR3, as DNA: TGTGCCAGCAGCCCCCGACAACTTTACGCTAACTATGGCTACATCTTC. It is translated as CASSPRQLYANYGYIF. The rearrangement uses TRBV7-2 and TRBJ1-2; D not certain. Germline V gene sequence: CDR1 SGHTA, CDR2 FQGNSA. The CDR3 covers 16 residues.

This rearrangement joins TRBV4-3 to TRBJ2-7; 9 bases align to TRBD2. Trimming took 1 base from V and 0 from J; bases not matched to a gene: 4. CDR1 is LGHNA and CDR2 is YSLEER in the germline V gene. This CDR3 is 16 amino acids long. The CDR3 reads CASSQGAGGPSYEQYF. The CDR3 region has the DNA TGCGCCAGCAGCCAAGGGGCGGGAGGGCCCTCCTACGAGCAGTACTTC.

The V and J genes are TRBV7-2 and TRBJ2-7; the match to TRBD2 covers 11 bases. Germline trimming cut 5 bases from V and 6 bases from J; bases unmatched to any gene: 9. Germline V gene data show CDR1 as SGHTA and CDR2 as FQGNSA. The CDR3 covers 15 residues. The CDR3 DNA sequence: TGTGCCAGCAGCACAACGGGACTAGCGGAACCCGAGCAGTACTTC. Protein sequence: CASSTTGLAEPEQYF.

On this clonotype: Given a much more abundant clone one base away, this may be a read error. The chain links TRBV27 to TRBJ2-5; 8 bases agree with TRBD2. The DNA matches TRBJ2-1 better at its end, which makes the J call doubtful. Germline CDR1 and CDR2: MNHEY and SMNVEV (reference sequence). This CDR3 has 15 amino acids. The CDR3: CASSVPAGVKNEQFF. CDR3 sequence (DNA): TGTGCCAGCAGTGTACCAGCGGGAGTAAAAAATGAGCAGTTCTTC.

A word on this clonotype: A single base separates this from a much larger clone, so it may be a read error. The J gene is TRBJ2-5, the V gene TRBV28; possible D gene TRBD1, 6 bases. The CDR3 is made up of 14 amino acids. Germline V gives CDR1 MDHEN, CDR2 SYDVKM. V lost 9 bases to trimming and J lost 4 bases, with 18 bases between them. The CDR3 DNA follows: TGTGCCAGAAGCTTTTACCAGGGGCCAGAGACCCAGTACTTC. Protein product: CARSFYQGPETQYF.

This clonotype has at least ten counts. The rearrangement links TRBV27 to TRBJ2-1; D uncertain. CDR3 size: 14 residues. V was pared by 2 bases and J by 1 base, with 6 bases between. Germline V lookup: CDR1 MNHEY, CDR2 SMNVEV (reference sequence). Here the CDR3 reads CASSLEVSYNEQFF. Here the CDR3 DNA reads TGTGCCAGCAGTTTAGAGGTGTCCTACAATGAGCAGTTCTTC.

CDR3 sequence: CASSPRMGENTEAFF. CDR3 sequence (DNA): TGTGCCAGCTCACCACGAATGGGGGAGAACACTGAAGCTTTCTTT. The rearrangement joins TRBV18 to TRBJ1-1; perhaps TRBD1 as D (5 bases). CDR3 length equals 15 residues. The V end was cut by 1 base, the J end by 1 base, with 10 bases between. Germline V gene sequence: CDR1 KGHSH, CDR2 LQKENI.

This clonotype has just one count. V and J are TRBV10-3 and TRBJ2-3, with 9 bases fitting TRBD2. Per germline, CDR1 ENHRY and CDR2 SYGVKD. The CDR3 has 16 residues. After removal of 6 bases from V and 3 bases from J, the junction contained 10 bases not matched to a gene. CDR3 in amino acids: CAISRTSEVYTDTQYF. CDR3 DNA sequence: TGTGCCATCAGCCGGACTAGCGAGGTTTATACAGATACGCAGTATTTT.

The chain has TRBV7-9 and TRBJ1-1; tentatively, D is TRBD1 (6 bases). Trimming took 1 base from V and 4 from J, leaving 13 bases between them. The CDR3 consists of 15 residues. Germline-derived CDR1 and CDR2 are SEHNR and FQNEAQ (reference sequence). CDR3 region: CASSLGKGGSTEAFF. The CDR3 region has the DNA TGTGCCAGCAGCTTAGGTAAAGGGGGTAGCACTGAAGCTTTCTTT.

This clonotype has only a few counts. The rearrangement links TRBV7-2 to TRBJ2-3; perhaps TRBD1 as D (6 bases). In germline, CDR1 is SGHTA, CDR2 FQGNSA. Between the trimmed V and J ends, which lost 1 base and 4 bases, there was a span of 9 bases. The length of the CDR3 is 14 residues. The CDR3 spells CASSLETGADTQYF. The DNA for the CDR3 is TGTGCCAGCAGCTTAGAGACAGGCGCAGATACGCAGTATTTT.

The rearrangement uses TRBV6-2 or TRBV6-3 and TRBJ1-3; D gene uncertain. Germline CDR1 is MNHEY and CDR2 is SVGEGT. V lost 0 bases and J 0 bases, leaving 9 bases between the germline ends. The CDR3 is made up of 16 amino acids. The CDR3 bases are TGTGCCAGCAGTTACTCGGAGACTGACTCTGGAAACACCATATATTTT. Its translation is CASSYSETDSGNTIYF.

This clonotype appeared a few times. J is TRBJ1-1 and V is TRBV7-2, with D perhaps matching TRBD1 (5 bases). The CDR3 extends over 13 amino acids. Germline V gene sequence: CDR1 SGHTA, CDR2 FQGNSA. V was pared by 5 bases and J by 0 bases, with 7 bases between. The DNA of the CDR3 is TGTGCCAGCAGCAAACAGGTGAACACTGAAGCTTTCTTT. Translating it yields CASSKQVNTEAFF. Variable domain in full (rest from reference TRBV7-2 and TRBJ1-1): GAGVSQSPSNKVTEKGKDVELRCDPISGHTALYWYRQSLGQGLEFLIYFQGNSAPDKSGLPSDRFSAERTGGSVSTLTIQRTQQEDSAVYLCASSKQVNTEAFFGQGTRLTVV.

V and J are TRBV6-2 or TRBV6-3 and TRBJ2-5; D may be TRBD1 or TRBD2 (5 bases each). Trimming removed 6 bases at V and 7 bases at J, with 27 bases between. Looked up from germline, CDR1 is MNHEY and CDR2 is SVGEGT. CDR3 length: 17 amino acids. CDR3 nucleotide sequence: TGTGCCAGCAGCCGCCCCGCGACCGGGACCACCGTCGGGACCCAGTACTTC. As protein: CASSRPATGTTVGTQYF.

This clonotype has a count of ten or more. V and J are TRBV25-1 and TRBJ2-5; D might be TRBD1 (5 bases). Germline CDR1 is MGHDK and CDR2 is SYGVNS. This CDR3 contains 14 residues. Trimming removed 10 bases from V and 2 bases from J, with 17 bases in between. In DNA form, the CDR3 reads TGTGCCAACCCTGGACACCCCGTACAAGAGACCCAGTACTTC. Its translation is CANPGHPVQETQYF.

This clonotype was detected many times. The V gene is TRBV7-2, the J gene TRBJ2-7, with 11 bases that match TRBD2. Trimming cost V 5 bases and J 0 bases; bases outside gene matches: 3. The germline gives CDR1 SGHTA, CDR2 FQGNSA. This CDR3 spans 15 amino acids. The CDR3 protein is CASSRTSGSSYEQYF. DNA for the CDR3: TGTGCCAGCAGCAGAACTAGCGGGAGCTCCTACGAGCAGTACTTC.

The V call is TRBV7-2, the J call TRBJ1-1; tentative D call: TRBD1 (5 bases). V was cut by 1 base and J by 5 bases, with 14 bases left in between. This CDR3 spans 15 amino acids. Germline assignment: CDR1 SGHTA and CDR2 FQGNSA. CDR3: CASSLVFGGGTEAFF. CDR3 DNA: TGTGCCAGCAGCTTAGTTTTCGGCGGGGGGACTGAAGCTTTCTTT.